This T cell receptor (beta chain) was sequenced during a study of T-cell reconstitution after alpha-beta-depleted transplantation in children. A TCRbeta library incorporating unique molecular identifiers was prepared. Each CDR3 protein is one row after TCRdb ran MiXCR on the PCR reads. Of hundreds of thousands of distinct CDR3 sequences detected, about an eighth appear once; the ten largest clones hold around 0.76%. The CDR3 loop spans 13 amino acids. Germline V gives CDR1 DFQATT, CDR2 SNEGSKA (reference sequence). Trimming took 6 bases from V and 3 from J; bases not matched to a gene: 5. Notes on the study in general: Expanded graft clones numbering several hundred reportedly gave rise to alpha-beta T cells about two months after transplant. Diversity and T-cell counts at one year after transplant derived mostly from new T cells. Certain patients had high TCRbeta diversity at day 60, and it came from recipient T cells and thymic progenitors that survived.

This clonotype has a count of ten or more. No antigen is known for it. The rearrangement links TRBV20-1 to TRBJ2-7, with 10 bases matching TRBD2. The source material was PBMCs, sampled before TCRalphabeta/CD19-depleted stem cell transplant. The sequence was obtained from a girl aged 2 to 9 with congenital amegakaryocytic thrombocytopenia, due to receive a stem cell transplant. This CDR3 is CSARRTSGYEQYF. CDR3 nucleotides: TGCAGTGCCCGGAGGACTAGCGGCTACGAGCAGTACTTC.